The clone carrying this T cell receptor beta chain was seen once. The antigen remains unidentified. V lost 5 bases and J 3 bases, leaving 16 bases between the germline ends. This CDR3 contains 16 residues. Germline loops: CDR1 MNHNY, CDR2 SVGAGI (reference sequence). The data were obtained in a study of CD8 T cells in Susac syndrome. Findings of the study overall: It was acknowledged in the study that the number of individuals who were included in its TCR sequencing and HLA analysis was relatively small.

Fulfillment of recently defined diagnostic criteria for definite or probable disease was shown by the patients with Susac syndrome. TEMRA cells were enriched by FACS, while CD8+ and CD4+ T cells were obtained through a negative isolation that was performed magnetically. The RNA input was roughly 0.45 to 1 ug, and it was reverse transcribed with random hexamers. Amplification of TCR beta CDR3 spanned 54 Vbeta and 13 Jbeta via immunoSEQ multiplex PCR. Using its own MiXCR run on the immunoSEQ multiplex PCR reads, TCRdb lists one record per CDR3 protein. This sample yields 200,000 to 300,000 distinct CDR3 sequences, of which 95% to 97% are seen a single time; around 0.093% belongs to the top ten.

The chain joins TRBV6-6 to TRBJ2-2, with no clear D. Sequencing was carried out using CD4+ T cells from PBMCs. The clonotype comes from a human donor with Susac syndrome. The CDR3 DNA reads TGTGCCAGCAGTGCTGACCCCGTACGTTACACCGGGGAGCTGTTTTTT. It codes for CASSADPVRYTGELFF.